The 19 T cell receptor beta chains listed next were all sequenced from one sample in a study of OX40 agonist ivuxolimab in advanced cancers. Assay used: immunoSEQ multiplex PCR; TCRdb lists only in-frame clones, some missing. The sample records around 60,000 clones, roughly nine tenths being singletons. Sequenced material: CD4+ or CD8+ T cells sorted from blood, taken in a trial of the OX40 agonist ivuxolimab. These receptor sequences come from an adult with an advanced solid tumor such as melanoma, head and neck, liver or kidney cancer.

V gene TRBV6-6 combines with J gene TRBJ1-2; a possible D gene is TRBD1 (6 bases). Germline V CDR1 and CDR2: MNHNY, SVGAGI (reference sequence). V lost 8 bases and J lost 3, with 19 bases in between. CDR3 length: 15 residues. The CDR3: CASFRGDGLYYGYTF. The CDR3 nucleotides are TGTGCCAGCTTTAGGGGGGACGGGCTATACTATGGCTACACCTTC.

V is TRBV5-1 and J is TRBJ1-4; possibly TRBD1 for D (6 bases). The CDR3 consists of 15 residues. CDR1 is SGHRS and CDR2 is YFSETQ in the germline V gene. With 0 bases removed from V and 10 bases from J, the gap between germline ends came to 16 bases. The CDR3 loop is CASSLEHFKGGKLFF. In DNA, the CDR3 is TGCGCCAGCAGCTTGGAACACTTTAAGGGGGGAAAACTGTTTTTT.

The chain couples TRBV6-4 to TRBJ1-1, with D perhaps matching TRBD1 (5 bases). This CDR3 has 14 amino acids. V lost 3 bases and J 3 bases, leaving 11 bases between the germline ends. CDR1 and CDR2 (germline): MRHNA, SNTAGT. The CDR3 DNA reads TGTGCCAGCAGTGAATATGGGGGGGACACTGAAGCTTTCTTT. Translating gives CASSEYGGDTEAFF.

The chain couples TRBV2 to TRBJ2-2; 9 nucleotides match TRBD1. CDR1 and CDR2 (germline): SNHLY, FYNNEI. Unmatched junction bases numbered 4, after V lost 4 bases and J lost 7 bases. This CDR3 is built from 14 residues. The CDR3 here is CASSGDREGGELFF. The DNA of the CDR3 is TGTGCCAGCAGTGGGGACAGGGAGGGCGGGGAGCTGTTTTTT.

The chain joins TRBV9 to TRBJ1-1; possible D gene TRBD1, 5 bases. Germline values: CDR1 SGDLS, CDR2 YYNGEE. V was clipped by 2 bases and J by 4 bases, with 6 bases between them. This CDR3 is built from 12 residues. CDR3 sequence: CASSVGGTEAFF. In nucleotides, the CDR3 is TGTGCCAGCAGCGTTGGGGGCACTGAAGCTTTCTTT.

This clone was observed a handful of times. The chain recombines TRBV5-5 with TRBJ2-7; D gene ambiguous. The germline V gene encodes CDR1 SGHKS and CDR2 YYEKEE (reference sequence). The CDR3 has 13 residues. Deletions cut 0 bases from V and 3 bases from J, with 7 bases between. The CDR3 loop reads CASSLGRNYEQYF. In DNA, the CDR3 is TGTGCCAGCAGCTTGGGACGAAACTACGAGCAGTACTTC. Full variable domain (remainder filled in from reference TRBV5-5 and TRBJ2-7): DAGVTQSPTHLIKTRGQQVTLRCSPISGHKSVSWYQQVLGQGPQFIFQYYEKEERGRGNFPDRFSARQFPNYSSELNVNALLLGDSALYLCASSLGRNYEQYFGPGTRLTVT.

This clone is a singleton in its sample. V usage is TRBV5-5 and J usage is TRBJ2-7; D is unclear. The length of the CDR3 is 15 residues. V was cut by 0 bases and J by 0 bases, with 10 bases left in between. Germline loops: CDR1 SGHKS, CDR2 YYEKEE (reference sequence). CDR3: CASSLVRTSSYEQYF. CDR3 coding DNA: TGTGCCAGCAGCTTGGTACGTACCAGCTCCTACGAGCAGTACTTC.

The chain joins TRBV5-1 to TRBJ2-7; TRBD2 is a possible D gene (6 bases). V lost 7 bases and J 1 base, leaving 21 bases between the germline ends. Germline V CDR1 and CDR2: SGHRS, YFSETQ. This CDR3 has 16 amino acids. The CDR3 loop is CASAPRGGTGSYEQYF. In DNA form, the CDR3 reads TGCGCCAGCGCCCCTCGTGGCGGGACCGGATCCTACGAGCAGTACTTC.

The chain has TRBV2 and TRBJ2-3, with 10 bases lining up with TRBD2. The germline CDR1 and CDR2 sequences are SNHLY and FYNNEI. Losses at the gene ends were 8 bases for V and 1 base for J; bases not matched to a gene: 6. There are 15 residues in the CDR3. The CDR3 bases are TGTGCCAGCCAACGCGGGACTAGCGGCACAGATACGCAGTATTTT. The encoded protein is CASQRGTSGTDTQYF.

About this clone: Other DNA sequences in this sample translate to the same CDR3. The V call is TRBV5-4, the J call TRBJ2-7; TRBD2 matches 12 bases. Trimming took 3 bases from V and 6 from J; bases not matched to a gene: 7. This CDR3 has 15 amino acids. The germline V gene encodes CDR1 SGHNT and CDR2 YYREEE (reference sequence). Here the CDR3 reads CASSSRLAGAGEQYF. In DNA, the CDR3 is TGTGCCAGCAGCTCCCGACTAGCGGGAGCTGGCGAGCAGTACTTC.

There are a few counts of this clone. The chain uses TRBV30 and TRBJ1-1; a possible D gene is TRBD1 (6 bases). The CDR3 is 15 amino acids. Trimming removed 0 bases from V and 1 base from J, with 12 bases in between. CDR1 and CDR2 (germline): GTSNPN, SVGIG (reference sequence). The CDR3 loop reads CAWSVRTATNTEAFF. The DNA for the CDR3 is TGTGCCTGGAGTGTACGGACAGCCACGAACACTGAAGCTTTCTTT.

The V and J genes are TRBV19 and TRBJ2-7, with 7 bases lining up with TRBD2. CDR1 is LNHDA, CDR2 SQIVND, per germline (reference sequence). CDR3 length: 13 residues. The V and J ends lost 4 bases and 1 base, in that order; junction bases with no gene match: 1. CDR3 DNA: TGTGCCAGTAGTAACGGGAGGTCCTACGAGCAGTACTTC. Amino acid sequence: CASSNGRSYEQYF.

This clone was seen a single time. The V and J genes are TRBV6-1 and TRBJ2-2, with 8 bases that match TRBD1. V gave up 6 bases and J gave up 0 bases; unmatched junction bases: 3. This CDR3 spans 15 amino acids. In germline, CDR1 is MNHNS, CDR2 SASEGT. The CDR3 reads CASRRTGTNTGELFF. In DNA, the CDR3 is TGTGCCAGCAGACGGACAGGGACGAACACCGGGGAGCTGTTTTTT.

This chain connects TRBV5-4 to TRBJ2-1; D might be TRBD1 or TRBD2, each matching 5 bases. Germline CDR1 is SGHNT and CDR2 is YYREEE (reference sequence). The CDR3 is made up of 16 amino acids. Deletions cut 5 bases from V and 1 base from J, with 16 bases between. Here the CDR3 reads CASRGDERSSYNEQFF. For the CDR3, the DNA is TGTGCCAGCAGGGGGGACGAGCGGAGTTCCTACAATGAGCAGTTCTTC. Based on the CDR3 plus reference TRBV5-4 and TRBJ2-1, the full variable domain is ETGVTQSPTHLIKTRGQQVTLRCSSQSGHNTVSWYQQALGQGPQFIFQYYREEENGRGNFPPRFSGLQFPNYSSELNVNALELDDSALYLCASRGDERSSYNEQFFGPGTRLTVL.

The CDR3 sequence is CASTREMNSPLHF. CDR3 DNA sequence: TGTGCCAGCACGCGGGAAATGAATTCACCCCTCCACTTT. The gene calls are TRBV2 and TRBJ1-6; D uncertain. CDR1 and CDR2 (germline): SNHLY, FYNNEI. V was cut by 7 bases and J by 7 bases, with 11 bases left in between. This CDR3 region has 13 residues. The variable domain in full, with the rest retrieved from reference TRBV2 and TRBJ1-6, is EPEVTQTPSHQVTQMGQEVILRCVPISNHLYFYWYRQILGQKVEFLVSFYNNEISEKSEIFDDQFSVERPDGSNFTLKIRSTKLEDSAMYFCASTREMNSPLHFGNGTRLTVT.

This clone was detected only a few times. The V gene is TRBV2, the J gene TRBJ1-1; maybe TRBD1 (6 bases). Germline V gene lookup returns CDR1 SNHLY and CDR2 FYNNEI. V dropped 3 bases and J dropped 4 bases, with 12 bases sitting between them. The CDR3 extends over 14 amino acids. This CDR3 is CASSERGGGTEAFF. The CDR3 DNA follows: TGTGCCAGCAGTGAGCGGGGGGGCGGCACTGAAGCTTTCTTT. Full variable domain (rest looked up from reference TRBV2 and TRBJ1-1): EPEVTQTPSHQVTQMGQEVILRCVPISNHLYFYWYRQILGQKVEFLVSFYNNEISEKSEIFDDQFSVERPDGSNFTLKIRSTKLEDSAMYFCASSERGGGTEAFFGQGTRLTVV.

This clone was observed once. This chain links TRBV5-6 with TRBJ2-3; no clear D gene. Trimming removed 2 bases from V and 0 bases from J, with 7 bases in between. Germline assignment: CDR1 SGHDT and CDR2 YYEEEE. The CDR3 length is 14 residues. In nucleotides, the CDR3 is TGTGCCAGCAGCTTTGGATCAAGCACAGATACGCAGTATTTT. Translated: CASSFGSSTDTQYF. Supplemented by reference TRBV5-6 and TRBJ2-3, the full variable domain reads DAGVTQSPTHLIKTRGQQVTLRCSPKSGHDTVSWYQQALGQGPQFIFQYYEEEERQRGNFPDRFSGHQFPNYSSELNVNALLLGDSALYLCASSFGSSTDTQYFGPGTRLTVL.

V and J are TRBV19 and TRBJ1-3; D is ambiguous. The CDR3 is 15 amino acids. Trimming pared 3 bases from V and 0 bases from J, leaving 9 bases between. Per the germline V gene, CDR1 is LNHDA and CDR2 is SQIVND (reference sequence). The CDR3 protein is CASSILGSSGNTIYF. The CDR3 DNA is TGTGCCAGTAGTATTTTGGGCAGCTCTGGAAACACCATATATTTT. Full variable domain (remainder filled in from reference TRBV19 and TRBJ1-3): DGGITQSPKYLFRKEGQNVTLSCEQNLNHDAMYWYRQDPGQGLRLIYYSQIVNDFQKGDIAEGYSVSREKKESFPLTVTSAQKNPTAFYLCASSILGSSGNTIYFGEGSWLTVV.

CDR3 DNA sequence: TGTGCCAGTAGTATAGATCGGGGTGGCAATCAGCCCCAGCATTTT. Amino acid sequence: CASSIDRGGNQPQHF. The chain recombines TRBV19 with TRBJ1-5, with D unresolved. This CDR3 spans 15 amino acids. Germline V gene sequence: CDR1 LNHDA, CDR2 SQIVND (reference sequence). V lost 0 bases, J lost 2 bases, and 8 bases lay in between.